The present TCR beta chain was sequenced within a study of prognosis after radiotherapy for stage I lung cancer. Study background: It was SBRT that served as radiotherapy, in 3 to 5 fractions with a biologically effective dose of at least 100 Gy. Findings and caveats of the study: It was in patients who developed distant metastases that Shannon entropy after stereotactic body radiation therapy was lower.

TCR beta CDR3 was amplified from genomic DNA by two-round multiplex PCR. First-round PCR employed TRBV- and TRBJ-specific primers for each gene. From the multiplex PCR reads, TCRdb called clonotypes with MiXCR, one entry per CDR3 protein. The repertoire includes approximately 20,000 distinct CDR3 sequences, approximately 28% of them detected once, and about 22% sits in the top ten. This clonotype has a count of ten or more. Its antigen remains unknown. Sequenced material: PBMCs, taken before or after stereotactic body radiation therapy (not recorded which). The receptor was derived from a donor aged 50 or older with non-small cell lung cancer.

The CDR3 region has the DNA TGTGCCAGCAGCTTTGGATTAGTGAGCTCCTATAATTCACCCCTCCACTTT. Amino acids: CASSFGLVSSYNSPLHF. The chain combines TRBV5-6 with TRBJ1-6; D remains unclear. This CDR3 has 17 residues. Germline V gene sequence: CDR1 SGHDT, CDR2 YYEEEE. With 2 bases removed from V and 0 bases from J, the gap between germline ends came to 12 bases.